Listed below are T cell receptor beta chains from one sample, sequenced in a study of identical twins. Via MiXCR, TCRdb re-called the 5' RACE reads, giving one row per CDR3 protein. This sample has about 530,000 distinct CDR3 sequences, with 15% found just once. These records were also assigned to another study, of yellow fever vaccine responses in identical twins.

The sample consisted of CD4+ T cells sorted from blood. Receptor source: a woman in her late teens or twenties in good health. Each CDR3 is given with its conserved first and last residue. The order of the fields is D gene, J gene, V gene, clone size, CDR3 protein, CDR3 DNA. The D gene is left open where the match is weak. Clone size, where shown, is once, few, many, or a class for clones that have expanded.

d_gene: -
j_gene: TRBJ2-1
v_gene: TRBV29-1
abundance: -
CDR3aa: CSVGSAGNYNEQFF
CDR3nt: TGCAGCGTTGGTTCGGCAGGGAACTACAATGAGCAGTTCTTC

d_gene: -
j_gene: TRBJ2-2
v_gene: TRBV12-3/TRBV12-4
abundance: -
CDR3aa: CASSFKGQRLNTGELFF
CDR3nt: TGTGCCAGCAGTTTCAAGGGGCAAAGGCTGAACACCGGGGAGCTGTTTTTT

d_gene: -
j_gene: TRBJ1-1
v_gene: TRBV5-1
abundance: few
CDR3aa: CASSRVGDTEAFF
CDR3nt: TGCGCCAGCAGCCGGGTGGGGGACACTGAAGCTTTCTTT

d_gene: TRBD1
j_gene: TRBJ1-1
v_gene: TRBV5-1
abundance: -
CDR3aa: CASSSAQGDTEAFF
CDR3nt: TGCGCCAGCAGCTCGGCCCAGGGGGACACTGAAGCTTTCTTT

d_gene: TRBD2
j_gene: TRBJ2-1
v_gene: TRBV3-1
abundance: -
CDR3aa: CASSQGLAGAVLTEQFF
CDR3nt: TGTGCCAGCAGCCAGGGACTAGCGGGAGCGGTTTTAACTGAGCAGTTCTTC

d_gene: TRBD2
j_gene: TRBJ2-1
v_gene: TRBV19
abundance: few
CDR3aa: CATREGSGSYNEQFF
CDR3nt: TGTGCCACCCGGGAGGGGAGTGGCTCCTACAATGAGCAGTTCTTC

d_gene: -
j_gene: TRBJ2-6
v_gene: TRBV11-2
abundance: few
CDR3aa: CASSLSDSGANVLTF
CDR3nt: TGTGCCAGCAGCCTGTCCGACTCTGGGGCCAACGTCCTGACTTTC

d_gene: -
j_gene: TRBJ1-5
v_gene: TRBV29-1
abundance: -
CDR3aa: CSVVGTDSNQPQHF
CDR3nt: TGCAGCGTTGTTGGGACGGATAGCAATCAGCCCCAGCATTTT

d_gene: -
j_gene: TRBJ2-6
v_gene: TRBV28
abundance: -
CDR3aa: CASSLWGAYGANVLTF
CDR3nt: TGTGCCAGCAGTTTGTGGGGGGCATATGGGGCCAACGTCCTGACTTTC

d_gene: TRBD2
j_gene: TRBJ2-1
v_gene: TRBV5-1
abundance: many
CDR3aa: CASSPLSGGGTNEQFF
CDR3nt: TGCGCCAGCAGCCCCCTCAGCGGGGGTGGTACCAATGAGCAGTTCTTC

d_gene: -
j_gene: TRBJ1-2
v_gene: TRBV11-2
abundance: few
CDR3aa: CASSYMGETDGYTF
CDR3nt: TGTGCCAGCAGTTATATGGGAGAAACGGATGGCTACACCTTC

d_gene: TRBD1
j_gene: TRBJ1-5
v_gene: TRBV10-3
abundance: -
CDR3aa: CAISESAGQGGAGNQPQHF
CDR3nt: TGTGCCATCAGTGAGTCGGCCGGGCAGGGGGGTGCGGGCAATCAGCCCCAGCATTTT

d_gene: TRBD2
j_gene: TRBJ2-3
v_gene: TRBV10-3
abundance: -
CDR3aa: CAIRGGGPYTDTQYF
CDR3nt: TGTGCCATTCGCGGGGGGGGGCCTTACACAGATACGCAGTATTTT

d_gene: TRBD1
j_gene: TRBJ2-2
v_gene: TRBV12-3/TRBV12-4
abundance: -
CDR3aa: CASSLTGGLLTGELFF
CDR3nt: TGTGCCAGCAGTTTGACAGGGGGCCTGTTGACCGGGGAGCTGTTTTTT

d_gene: -
j_gene: TRBJ2-1
v_gene: TRBV5-6
abundance: -
CDR3aa: CASSLVGVEYNEQFF
CDR3nt: TGTGCCAGCAGCTTGGTAGGGGTCGAATACAATGAGCAGTTCTTC

d_gene: -
j_gene: TRBJ2-3
v_gene: TRBV20-1
abundance: -
CDR3aa: CSARVTSTDTQYF
CDR3nt: TGCAGTGCTAGAGTCACAAGCACAGATACGCAGTATTTT

d_gene: TRBD2
j_gene: TRBJ2-3
v_gene: TRBV11-2
abundance: -
CDR3aa: CASSLGGLAGGGTDTQYF
CDR3nt: TGTGCCAGCAGCTTAGGGGGACTAGCGGGAGGTGGCACAGATACGCAGTATTTT

d_gene: TRBD2
j_gene: TRBJ2-1
v_gene: TRBV10-3
abundance: -
CDR3aa: CAIRGGTRGGNEQFF
CDR3nt: TGTGCCATCCGAGGGGGGACTAGAGGGGGCAATGAGCAGTTCTTC

d_gene: -
j_gene: TRBJ2-7
v_gene: TRBV25-1
abundance: few
CDR3aa: CASSVSGRTDPFTYEQYF
CDR3nt: TGTGCCAGCAGTGTATCTGGCAGGACGGATCCCTTTACCTACGAGCAGTACTTC